This T cell receptor beta chain was captured in a study of cytomegalovirus exposure and HLA in healthy donors. Study information: Around 77% of 398 genotyped donors fell in the Caucasian-associated ancestry cluster. The study, taken as a whole, reports: Productive rates of about 87% or about 30% were seen for most TCR beta V segments in an earlier analysis. It was assumed in the presence/absence analyses that sequencing depth was roughly uniform across donors. Highly shared variants forming one cluster were likely a sequencing artifact.

The CDR3 runs to 14 residues. Trimming took off 1 base at V and 5 bases at J, with 11 bases between the two ends. Germline CDR1 is SGHAT and CDR2 is FQNNGV. To note about this clone: The antigen remains undetermined.

PCR employed 60 Vbeta and 13 Jbeta primers. The method was immunoSEQ multiplex PCR; TCRdb's version includes in-frame clones alone and lacks a portion of them. The table lists some 190,000 clones, approximately 82% of them singletons. Input material: PBMCs. The TCR sequence derives from a man between 40 and 49 years old in good health and CMV-seropositive. The J gene is TRBJ1-1, the V gene TRBV11-2; a possible D gene is TRBD1 (6 bases). CDR3 sequence (DNA): TGTGCCAGCAGCTTAGCGTACAGGGATACTGAAGCTTTCTTT. It specifies CASSLAYRDTEAFF.